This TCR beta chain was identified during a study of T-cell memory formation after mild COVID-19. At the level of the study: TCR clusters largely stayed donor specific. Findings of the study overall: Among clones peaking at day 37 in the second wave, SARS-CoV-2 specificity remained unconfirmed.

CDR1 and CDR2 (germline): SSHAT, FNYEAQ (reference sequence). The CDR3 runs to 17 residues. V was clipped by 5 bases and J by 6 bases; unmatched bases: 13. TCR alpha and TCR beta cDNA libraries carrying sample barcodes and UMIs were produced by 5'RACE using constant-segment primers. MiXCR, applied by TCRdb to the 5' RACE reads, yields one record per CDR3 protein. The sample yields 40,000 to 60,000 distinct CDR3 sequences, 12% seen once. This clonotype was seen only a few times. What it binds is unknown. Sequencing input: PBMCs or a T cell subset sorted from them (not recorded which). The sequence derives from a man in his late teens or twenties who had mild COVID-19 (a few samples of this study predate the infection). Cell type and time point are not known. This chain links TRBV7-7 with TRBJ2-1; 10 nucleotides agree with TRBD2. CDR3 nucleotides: TGTGCCAGCAGCCACGATAGCGGGGGGACCCTTAGCAATGAGCAGTTCTTC. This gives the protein CASSHDSGGTLSNEQFF. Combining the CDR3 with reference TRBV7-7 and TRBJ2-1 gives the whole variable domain GAGVSQSPRYKVTKRGQDVTLRCDPISSHATLYWYQQALGQGPEFLTYFNYEAQPDKSGLPSDRFSAERPEGSISTLTIQRTEQRDSAMYRCASSHDSGGTLSNEQFFGPGTRLTVL.